Listed below are T cell receptor beta chains from one sample, sequenced in a study of Ad26.COV2.S vaccination and SARS-CoV-2 variants. TCRdb's copy holds only in-frame clones and misses some; the assay was immunoSEQ multiplex PCR. The sample lists about 320,000 clones, around 84% occurring once. The input for sequencing was peripheral blood, taken in a trial of Ad26.COV2.S vaccine versus placebo. These receptors were collected from a person between 18 and 59 years old who received the Ad26.COV2.S COVID-19 vaccine or a placebo. Both conserved end residues are part of each CDR3. A D gene is named only where the DNA matches it firmly. Only some rows state a clone size, as once, few, many or a class for expanded clones.

j_gene: TRBJ1-1; d_gene: TRBD1; abundance: .; v_gene: TRBV3-1/TRBV3-2; CDR3aa: CASSQEGTGRNTEAFF; CDR3nt: TGTGCCAGCAGCCAAGAGGGGACAGGGAGGAACACTGAAGCTTTCTTT
j_gene: TRBJ1-1; d_gene: .; abundance: .; v_gene: TRBV30; CDR3aa: CAWSVQLDTEAFF; CDR3nt: TGTGCCTGGAGTGTACAGTTGGACACTGAAGCTTTCTTT
j_gene: TRBJ2-2; d_gene: .; abundance: once; v_gene: TRBV5-4; CDR3aa: CASSLMIGGSTGELFF; CDR3nt: TGTGCCAGCAGCTTAATGATTGGGGGTTCCACCGGGGAGCTGTTTTTT
j_gene: TRBJ1-6; d_gene: .; abundance: .; v_gene: TRBV6-4; CDR3aa: CASSGGGRNSPLHF; CDR3nt: TGTGCCAGCAGTGGGGGGGGGCGGAATTCACCCCTCCACTTT
j_gene: TRBJ1-3; d_gene: .; abundance: .; v_gene: TRBV30; CDR3aa: CALSRGPSGNTIYF; CDR3nt: TGTGCCCTCTCCCGGGGTCCCTCTGGAAACACCATATATTTT
j_gene: TRBJ1-1; d_gene: TRBD1; abundance: .; v_gene: TRBV29-1; CDR3aa: CSAAGQGATEAFF; CDR3nt: TGCAGCGCCGCGGGACAGGGGGCGACTGAAGCTTTCTTT
j_gene: TRBJ2-7; d_gene: .; abundance: .; v_gene: TRBV6-5; CDR3aa: CASSRGISYEQYF; CDR3nt: TGTGCCAGCAGCAGGGGTATTTCCTACGAGCAGTACTTC
j_gene: TRBJ1-4; d_gene: .; abundance: .; v_gene: TRBV5-6; CDR3aa: CASSLVSPVWGKNEKLFF; CDR3nt: TGTGCCAGCAGCTTGGTATCGCCAGTTTGGGGAAAAAATGAAAAACTGTTTTTT
j_gene: TRBJ2-1; d_gene: TRBD2; abundance: .; v_gene: TRBV4-1; CDR3aa: CASSQWTSGGTYNEQFF; CDR3nt: TGCGCCAGCAGCCAATGGACTAGCGGGGGGACTTACAATGAGCAGTTCTTC
j_gene: TRBJ2-7; d_gene: TRBD2; abundance: .; v_gene: TRBV10-3; CDR3aa: CAIRPRGGVYEQYF; CDR3nt: TGTGCCATCAGGCCCCGGGGGGGCGTGTACGAGCAGTACTTC
j_gene: TRBJ2-2; d_gene: .; abundance: .; v_gene: TRBV29-1; CDR3aa: CSVETRVKNTGELFF; CDR3nt: TGCAGCGTTGAAACGAGGGTTAAAAACACCGGGGAGCTGTTTTTT
j_gene: TRBJ2-7; d_gene: .; abundance: .; v_gene: TRBV6-2/TRBV6-3; CDR3aa: CASSPRQVALGEQYF; CDR3nt: TGTGCCAGCAGCCCTAGACAGGTCGCGTTGGGTGAGCAGTACTTC
j_gene: TRBJ2-5; d_gene: .; abundance: once; v_gene: TRBV6-6; CDR3aa: CASKRAGQETQYF; CDR3nt: TGTGCCAGCAAGAGGGCAGGACAAGAGACCCAGTACTTC
j_gene: TRBJ1-4; d_gene: TRBD1; abundance: .; v_gene: TRBV5-4; CDR3aa: CASSLGGTGGDEKLFF; CDR3nt: TGTGCCAGCAGCTTGGGGGGGACAGGGGGAGATGAAAAACTGTTTTTT
j_gene: TRBJ2-7; d_gene: .; abundance: .; v_gene: TRBV7-7; CDR3aa: CASSLEVARGEQYF; CDR3nt: TGTGCCAGCAGCTTAGAGGTGGCCAGGGGCGAGCAGTACTTC
j_gene: TRBJ1-1; d_gene: .; abundance: .; v_gene: TRBV11-2; CDR3aa: CASSRQENTEAFF; CDR3nt: TGTGCCAGCAGCCGACAAGAGAACACTGAAGCTTTCTTT
j_gene: TRBJ1-5; d_gene: TRBD1; abundance: .; v_gene: TRBV6-6; CDR3aa: CASSIRQGSNQPQHF; CDR3nt: TGTGCCAGCAGCATTAGACAGGGGAGCAATCAGCCCCAGCATTTT
j_gene: TRBJ1-1; d_gene: TRBD1; abundance: .; v_gene: TRBV18; CDR3aa: CASSPHGQGRSEAFF; CDR3nt: TGTGCCAGCTCACCACACGGACAGGGACGGTCTGAAGCTTTCTTT
j_gene: TRBJ2-7; d_gene: .; abundance: once; v_gene: TRBV4-1; CDR3aa: CASSQAPQQLSYEQYF; CDR3nt: TGCGCCAGCAGCCAAGCCCCACAGCAGCTCTCCTACGAGCAGTACTTC
j_gene: TRBJ1-1; d_gene: TRBD1; abundance: .; v_gene: TRBV30; CDR3aa: CAWRDRGLTEAFF; CDR3nt: TGTGCCTGGAGGGACAGGGGGCTCACTGAAGCTTTCTTT
j_gene: TRBJ1-5; d_gene: .; abundance: .; v_gene: TRBV4-2; CDR3aa: CASSQGGASSNQPQHF; CDR3nt: TGTGCCAGCAGCCAAGGGGGGGCGAGTAGCAATCAGCCCCAGCATTTT
j_gene: TRBJ1-6; d_gene: .; abundance: .; v_gene: TRBV5-1; CDR3aa: CASSQGRSYNSPLHF; CDR3nt: TGCGCCAGCAGCCAAGGAAGGTCCTATAATTCACCCCTCCACTTT
j_gene: TRBJ2-4; d_gene: TRBD2; abundance: once; v_gene: TRBV7-3; CDR3aa: CASSSGTSGDLYF; CDR3nt: TGTGCCAGCAGCTCCGGGACTAGCGGGGATTTGTACTTC
j_gene: TRBJ2-7; d_gene: TRBD1; abundance: once; v_gene: TRBV12-3/TRBV12-4; CDR3aa: CASSLRQGYEQYF; CDR3nt: TGTGCCAGCAGTTTACGACAGGGTTACGAGCAGTACTTC
j_gene: TRBJ1-6; d_gene: .; abundance: .; v_gene: TRBV7-2; CDR3aa: CATNPNGESNSPLHF; CDR3nt: TGTGCCACCAACCCGAACGGGGAGAGTAATTCACCCCTCCACTTT
j_gene: TRBJ1-2; d_gene: .; abundance: .; v_gene: TRBV6-6; CDR3aa: CATSQLNGYTF; CDR3nt: TGTGCCACATCGCAGTTAAATGGCTACACCTTC
j_gene: TRBJ1-2; d_gene: TRBD1; abundance: .; v_gene: TRBV6-5; CDR3aa: CASRDSGQGADGYTF; CDR3nt: TGTGCCAGCAGGGACTCAGGGCAGGGGGCGGATGGCTACACCTTC
j_gene: TRBJ1-4; d_gene: .; abundance: .; v_gene: TRBV6-6; CDR3aa: CASRPADRQPGKLFF; CDR3nt: TGTGCCAGCAGACCAGCCGACAGGCAACCGGGAAAACTGTTTTTT
j_gene: TRBJ1-2; d_gene: .; abundance: .; v_gene: TRBV5-1; CDR3aa: CASSVDSYGYTF; CDR3nt: TGCGCCAGCAGCGTGGACAGCTATGGCTACACCTTC
j_gene: TRBJ2-3; d_gene: .; abundance: .; v_gene: TRBV5-1; CDR3aa: CASFQTSSKVDTQYF; CDR3nt: TGCGCCAGCTTTCAAACCAGCTCAAAAGTGGATACGCAGTATTTT
j_gene: TRBJ2-7; d_gene: .; abundance: .; v_gene: TRBV6-5; CDR3aa: CASSPGHTYEQYF; CDR3nt: TGTGCCAGCAGTCCGGGACATACCTACGAGCAGTACTTC
j_gene: TRBJ1-5; d_gene: TRBD1; abundance: .; v_gene: TRBV6-6; CDR3aa: CASSYSDRGQPQHF; CDR3nt: TGTGCCAGCAGTTACTCCGACAGGGGTCAGCCCCAGCATTTT
j_gene: TRBJ1-2; d_gene: .; abundance: .; v_gene: TRBV3-1/TRBV3-2; CDR3aa: CASSQVYQGNGYTF; CDR3nt: TGTGCCAGCAGCCAAGTTTATCAGGGGAATGGCTACACCTTC
j_gene: TRBJ2-1; d_gene: .; abundance: .; v_gene: TRBV6-2/TRBV6-3; CDR3aa: CASSLEGGAYNEQFF; CDR3nt: TGTGCCAGCAGTTTGGAAGGGGGGGCCTACAATGAGCAGTTCTTC
j_gene: TRBJ1-1; d_gene: .; abundance: .; v_gene: TRBV9; CDR3aa: CASQRSLAGNTEAFF; CDR3nt: TGTGCCAGCCAGCGGTCCCTGGCGGGGAACACTGAAGCTTTCTTT